This T cell receptor (beta chain) emerged from a study of identical twins (dated by TCRdb to the mid-2010s). Background for the entire study: The study deep-sequenced TCR alpha and beta repertoires from monozygotic twins, unrelated adults of various ages and cord blood to test whether fetal clonotypes persist. To rule out contamination, replicate twin experiments were performed at different times with different library preparation protocols.

Only healthy Caucasian donors were included. Miltenyi CD45RO+ enrichment and human naive T-cell isolation kits were used to isolate memory (CD45RO+) and naive T cells from PBMC. This clonotype occurred many times. Its binding antigen is unknown. Base qualities are not recorded, but no much larger clone differs from it by a single base. Library method: 5' RACE. Instrument used: Illumina HiSeq 2000. A universal primer binding site was introduced by template switching, and a unique molecular identifier was present in the final cDNA, enabling accurate counting of TCR cDNA molecules. First-strand cDNA for TCR alpha and beta chains was synthesized from specific primers in the conserved constant-segment region. Each cDNA library was double barcoded, with a SMART-Mk sample barcode plus Illumina barcodes, to control for contamination. TruSeq adapter sequences and Illumina sample barcodes were added in two successive PCR steps. The Illumina HiSeq platform was used with custom primers to sequence TCR alpha and beta cDNA libraries. The source study handled its data this way. Raw reads were processed with MiGEC to extract unique molecular identifiers, and MiXCR was used to determine CDR3 positions. For each individual, recombination models were inferred using an EM algorithm with the repgenHMM and IGoR tools. Shared clonotype analysis was performed with the tcR package in R, normalizing sharing by the product of cloneset sizes. To study raw recombination free of thymic and clonal selection effects, out-of-frame nonproductive sequences were analyzed. The public reads were reprocessed in TCRdb via fastp at Q25 and MiXCR, keeping in-frame beta chains. Each record represents a unique CDR3 protein, reported with the most common genes and DNA among its rows. In this record, the V and J calls reflect TCRdb's handling and not the investigators' own analysis. The table for this sample lists about 200,000 distinct CDR3 sequences; 9.4% of them were counted only once. Approximately 5.1% of the sample comes from the top ten.

The research as a whole found: Abundant cord blood beta clonotypes had fewer insertions, young adult naive repertoires showed a similar but weaker trend, and memory repertoires showed no such trend. Zero-insertion analyses could be partly confounded by invariant T cells such as MAIT and iNKT, though diverse VJ usage argued against such confounding for most clonotypes. In beta out-of-frame sequences, excess twin sharing was weaker, because having fewer shared sequences lowered the signal-to-noise ratio. In monozygotic twins, out-of-frame TCR alpha sharing was systematically underestimated by recombination models, although the models agreed with sharing between unrelated individuals. Compared with coincidental sharing between unrelated individuals, an excess of low generation-probability sequences was observed among out-of-frame TCR alpha sequences shared between twins. Because the same donors could not be followed over many years, conclusions were based on cross-sectional statistical analysis.

The CDR3 numbers 16 residues from cysteine through phenylalanine. The kept DNA is CDR3 alone, 48 bases in frame from the first base. According to the germline V gene (reference sequence), CDR1 reads DFQATT and CDR2 reads SNEGSKA. A distance of 24 bases separates the germline ends of V and J, which lose 3 bases and 6 bases respectively. The receptor comes from a woman between 18 and 29 years old in good health. Recombination connected TRBV20-1 to TRBJ2-7; tentative D gene TRBD2, with 7 bases matching. Sequenced input: memory (CD45RO+) T cells sorted from blood. Read against the paper, the sample's cell subset or site label means: CD45RO+ enriched T cells. The CDR3 here reads CSARSPLGGGQGEQYF. The nucleotide sequence is given as TGCAGTGCTAGGTCCCCTCTTGGCGGGGGCCAGGGCGAGCAGTACTTC.